Described below is a single T cell receptor beta chain sequence and its context. The protocol was immunoSEQ multiplex PCR, while the TCRdb copy is restricted to in-frame clones and leaves out a portion. Found here are 150,000 to 200,000 clones, about 80% of them singletons; the top ten hold approximately 11%. This CDR3 is 13 amino acids long. Per the germline V gene, CDR1 is MDHEN and CDR2 is SYDVKM. V trimming: 5 bases; J trimming: 5 bases; junction bases outside the gene matches: 4. The data belong to a study of blood T cell repertoires in COVID-19. Study context: From T cells, B-cell-depleted T cells, or PBMCs came the material, which was cDNA or gDNA.

This chain connects TRBV28 to TRBJ1-2, with 8 bases lining up with TRBD1. This TCR came from a man between 45 and 60 years old who had recovered from COVID-19. Sample: PBMCs or T cells enriched from blood (not recorded which). CDR3: CASSDRQGYGYTF. In DNA, the CDR3 is TGTGCCAGCAGTGATCGACAGGGGTATGGCTACACCTTC.